What follows are 27 T cell receptor beta chains derived from one specimen sequenced in a study of blood T cell repertoires in COVID-19 (TCRdb year 2020). The protocol used for the library was the immunoSEQ multiplex PCR assay. Drawn from immuneACCESS, this table holds only the in-frame rearrangements with V and J called that TCRdb kept. Clones are partly lost; checked studies trace under half to an unresolved V gene and leave the rest unexplained. The sample table holds around 180,000 clones, of which over 75% were seen once. In total, the top ten clones hold around 2.5% of the sample. The sample consisted of peripheral blood. The receptors derive from a man aged 35 to 55 with active or convalescent COVID-19.

The chain carries TRBV19 and TRBJ1-1, with D perhaps matching TRBD1 (5 bases). Germline V gene lookup returns CDR1 LNHDA and CDR2 SQIVND (reference sequence). There are 18 residues in the CDR3. Trimming took 3 bases from V and 3 from J, leaving 23 bases between them. For the CDR3, the DNA is TGTGCCAGTAGTATCAGTACCCTACGCGGGGCCATATACACTGAAGCTTTCTTT. Its translation is CASSISTLRGAIYTEAFF.

As to this clone: The same CDR3 also results from other DNA sequences found in this sample. V is TRBV18 and J is TRBJ1-2; a possible D gene is TRBD1 (5 bases). This CDR3 region has 13 residues. Deletions cut 6 bases from V and 2 bases from J, with 10 bases between. The germline CDR1 and CDR2 sequences are KGHSH and LQKENI. In DNA form, the CDR3 reads TGTGCCAGCTCGCCGGGGGGGAACTATGGCTACACCTTC. This codes for CASSPGGNYGYTF.

The chain uses TRBV15 and TRBJ2-3; 8 bases match TRBD2. The J segment lost 15 bases and the V segment lost 0 bases, leaving 8 bases of the junction unmatched. Germline V gene lookup returns CDR1 LNHNV and CDR2 YYDKDF (reference sequence). This CDR3 has 13 residues. The CDR3 spells CATSRDSPGGHYF. The CDR3, as DNA: TGTGCCACCAGCAGAGATTCCCCGGGGGGGCATTATTTT.

This clone has just one count. The rearrangement joins TRBV18 to TRBJ2-1; possibly TRBD1 for D (5 bases). The CDR3 loop spans 16 amino acids. Trimming stripped 2 bases from V and 5 bases from J, with 16 bases between. Germline assignment: CDR1 KGHSH and CDR2 LQKENI. The CDR3 DNA is TGTGCCAGCTCACCAAACCCAGGGATGTTCGACAATGAGCAGTTCTTC. As protein: CASSPNPGMFDNEQFF.

The rearrangement links TRBV2 to TRBJ1-5; no clear D gene. V lost 3 bases to trimming and J lost 3 bases, with 6 bases between them. The CDR3 sequence is 13 residues long. CDR1 is SNHLY and CDR2 is FYNNEI in the germline V gene. The DNA of the CDR3 is TGTGCCAGCAGTGACAGATACAATCAGCCCCAGCATTTT. Encoded protein: CASSDRYNQPQHF.

This chain uses TRBV6-5 with TRBJ2-7; TRBD1 might be the D (5 bases). The CDR3 length is 15 residues. Germline V gene sequence: CDR1 MNHEY, CDR2 SVGAGI. V gave up 0 bases and J gave up 2 bases, with 11 bases separating them. The CDR3 sequence: CASSYSAKGPYEQYF. CDR3 in DNA: TGTGCCAGCAGTTACTCCGCCAAGGGGCCCTACGAGCAGTACTTC.

The chain combines TRBV9 with TRBJ2-1; 8 positions match TRBD2. The CDR3 loop spans 15 amino acids. Germline V CDR1 and CDR2: SGDLS, YYNGEE. Germline trimming cut 3 bases from V and 1 base from J; bases unmatched to any gene: 3. CDR3 sequence: CASSAGGLSYNEQFF. CDR3 in DNA: TGTGCCAGCAGCGCGGGGGGGTTGTCCTACAATGAGCAGTTCTTC.

This chain joins TRBV5-1 and TRBJ1-1; TRBD1 aligns across 8 bases. Germline V gene lookup returns CDR1 SGHRS and CDR2 YFSETQ. The CDR3 covers 14 residues. Unmatched junction bases numbered 6, after V lost 4 bases and J lost 4 bases. The CDR3 DNA reads as TGCGCCAGCAGCCCCCACACAGGGGGCACTGAAGCTTTCTTT. Translated, it gives CASSPHTGGTEAFF.

This clone was counted between two and nine times. Additional DNA sequences in this sample encode the identical CDR3. This chain connects TRBV5-6 to TRBJ1-1, with unresolved D. CDR1 and CDR2 (germline): SGHDT, YYEEEE. The CDR3 extends over 11 amino acids. Trimming stripped 0 bases from V and 8 bases from J, with 5 bases between. CDR3 sequence (DNA): TGTGCCAGCAGCTTGGGGCCAGAAGCTTTCTTT. Encoded protein: CASSLGPEAFF.

The chain is built from TRBV3-1 (or the pseudogene TRBV3-2) and TRBJ1-1, with D possibly being TRBD1 (5 bases). The V gene lost 1 base and the J gene lost 5 bases, with 8 bases spanning the gap. The CDR3 runs 13 residues. The V gene's germline CDR1 is LGHDT and CDR2 YNNKEL (reference sequence). CDR3 in DNA: TGTGCCAGCAGCCAAGGACAGCCTACTGAAGCTTTCTTT. Translation gives CASSQGQPTEAFF.

This chain's CDR3 is CASSRDRGSEAFF. CDR3 coding DNA: TGCGCCAGCAGCAGGGACAGGGGATCTGAAGCTTTCTTT. The chain joins TRBV5-1 to TRBJ1-1; 10 bases agree with TRBD1. In germline, CDR1 is SGHRS, CDR2 YFSETQ. The ends lost 4 bases at V and 6 bases at J; junction bases unmatched: 3. The CDR3 extends over 13 amino acids.

The chain couples TRBV9 to TRBJ2-7; the D gene is possibly TRBD2 (5 bases). V lost 3 bases, J lost 2 bases, and 18 bases lay in between. The germline V gene has CDR1 SGDLS and CDR2 YYNGEE. CDR3 length: 16 amino acids. DNA of the CDR3: TGTGCCAGCAGCGCCTCCCCGGACTCCTGGGCCTACGAGCAGTACTTC. Protein sequence: CASSASPDSWAYEQYF.

The chain links TRBV15 to TRBJ1-5; D may be TRBD1 (5 bases). With 7 bases removed from V and 0 bases from J, the gap between germline ends came to 19 bases. The CDR3 covers 17 residues. The germline CDR1 and CDR2 sequences are LNHNV and YYDKDF (reference sequence). CDR3 nucleotides: TGTGCCACCATCCCACGGGGGGGACGGTTTAGCAATCAGCCCCAGCATTTT. Translating it yields CATIPRGGRFSNQPQHF.

V and J are TRBV11-3 and TRBJ2-2; tentative D call: TRBD1 (6 bases). Germline V CDR1 and CDR2: SGHNT, YENEEA. With 5 bases removed from V and 3 bases from J, the gap between germline ends came to 10 bases. The CDR3 consists of 14 residues. In DNA, the CDR3 is TGTGCCAGCAGCCAGGGACACGACACCGGGGAGCTGTTTTTT. Protein product: CASSQGHDTGELFF.

This clone was counted ten times or more. The V call is TRBV6-5, the J call TRBJ1-2; the match to TRBD1 covers 8 bases. V was clipped by 5 bases and J by 4 bases; unmatched bases: 9. The CDR3 length is 15 residues. Germline assignment: CDR1 MNHEY and CDR2 SVGAGI. CDR3 sequence: CASSPRTGKGYGYTF. CDR3 in DNA: TGTGCCAGCAGTCCCCGGACAGGGAAGGGCTATGGCTACACCTTC.

About this clone: The junction and the germline gene differ at one end; a read error may be behind it. The chain joins TRBV5-1 to TRBJ1-3, with 9 nucleotides matching TRBD1. The CDR3 spans 15 residues. CDR1 SGHRS and CDR2 YFSETQ come from the germline V gene. Here the CDR3 reads CASSLDRGQGNTIYF. The CDR3 DNA follows: TGCGCCAGCAGTTTGGACAGGGGTCAAGGAAACACCATATATTTT.

This chain links TRBV27 with TRBJ1-1; TRBD1 might be the D (5 bases). From germline, CDR1 is MNHEY and CDR2 SMNVEV (reference sequence). V lost 3 bases and J 0 bases, leaving 11 bases between the germline ends. The CDR3 is 15 residues long. The DNA for the CDR3 is TGTGCCAGCAGTTTCACGGCGGGGGTGAACACTGAAGCTTTCTTT. Its protein is CASSFTAGVNTEAFF.

The V and J genes are TRBV7-3 and TRBJ2-6, with a tentative D call TRBD1 (5 bases). The CDR3 extends over 15 amino acids. Germline V CDR1 and CDR2: SGHTA, FQGTGA. The V end was cut by 3 bases, the J end by 1 base, with 7 bases between. CDR3 nucleotide sequence: TGTGCCAGCAGCTTCTCAGGGTCTGGGGCCAACGTCCTGACTTTC. This codes for CASSFSGSGANVLTF.

This clone was counted between two and nine times. The same CDR3 arises from other DNA sequences in this sample as well. The chain has TRBV28 and TRBJ1-1; weak D call: TRBD1 (6 bases). V lost 3 bases and J lost 0, with 8 bases in between. This CDR3 comprises 14 residues. Germline CDR1 MDHEN, CDR2 SYDVKM. The CDR3 DNA is TGTGCCAGCAGTTTGACAGGCCTGAACACTGAAGCTTTCTTT. Protein sequence: CASSLTGLNTEAFF.

CDR3 protein: CASSLGRTYEQYF. The CDR3 DNA follows: TGTGCCAGCAGTTTGGGCAGAACCTACGAGCAGTACTTC. The rearrangement joins TRBV6-6 to TRBJ2-7, with D unclear. CDR3 length equals 13 residues. Germline V gene data show CDR1 as MNHNY and CDR2 as SVGAGI (reference sequence). V dropped 4 bases and J dropped 2 bases, with 9 bases sitting between them.

CDR3 nucleotide sequence: TGTGCCAGCAGCGACGGCCCATCGCAGGGATCGGGGCTGTTTTTT. Translation gives CASSDGPSQGSGLFF. The chain recombines TRBV11-2 with TRBJ2-2, with D perhaps TRBD1 (5 bases). This CDR3 contains 15 residues. Germline V CDR1 and CDR2: SGHAT, FQNNGV. Deletions cut 5 bases from V and 13 bases from J, with 23 bases between.

The V gene is TRBV9, the J gene TRBJ2-1, with D maybe TRBD1 (6 bases). The CDR3 extends over 13 amino acids. The V gene's germline CDR1 is SGDLS and CDR2 YYNGEE. With 4 bases removed from V and 4 bases from J, the gap between germline ends came to 9 bases. The CDR3 reads CASSPGQYNEQFF. The DNA for the CDR3 is TGTGCCAGCAGCCCCGGACAGTACAATGAGCAGTTCTTC.

The V and J genes are TRBV29-1 and TRBJ1-2; 9 positions agree with TRBD1. V shed 7 bases and J 3 bases; nucleotides not matched to a gene: 6. This CDR3 region has 13 residues. Germline V gene lookup returns CDR1 SQVTM and CDR2 ANQGSEA. The CDR3 DNA is TGCAGCGCGACGACAGGGGGTGACTATGGCTACACCTTC. The encoded protein is CSATTGGDYGYTF.

The V and J genes are TRBV5-1 and TRBJ1-1; no reliable D call. Germline CDR1 is SGHRS and CDR2 is YFSETQ. V lost 5 bases and J 8 bases, leaving 13 bases between the germline ends. The CDR3 runs 12 residues. CDR3 protein: CASRRPSGEAFF. The DNA of the CDR3 is TGCGCCAGCAGACGACCCTCGGGGGAAGCTTTCTTT.

The chain is built from TRBV5-1 and TRBJ1-1; no reliable D call. V was trimmed by 4 bases and J by 0 bases, leaving 10 bases between them. CDR1 and CDR2 (germline): SGHRS, YFSETQ. The CDR3 sequence is 14 residues long. This chain's CDR3 is CASSRLPLNTEAFF. The CDR3 DNA reads as TGCGCCAGCAGCCGACTCCCTCTGAACACTGAAGCTTTCTTT.

The rearrangement uses TRBV7-8 and TRBJ1-1; tentative D call: TRBD1 (6 bases). The CDR3 consists of 13 residues. V was pared by 5 bases and J by 11 bases, with 18 bases between. Per germline, CDR1 SGHVS and CDR2 FQNEAQ. Here the CDR3 DNA reads TGTGCCAGCAGCGCCGGGGATGGGGGCCGGGCTTTCTTT. This encodes CASSAGDGGRAFF.

The gene calls are TRBV5-8 and TRBJ1-5, with D tentatively TRBD1 (6 bases). Germline V lookup: CDR1 SGHTS, CDR2 YDEGEE. Deletions cut 4 bases from V and 1 base from J, with 15 bases between. The CDR3 runs to 16 residues. Written as DNA, the CDR3 is TGTGCCAGCAGCACCTACCGAGGGACAAGCAATCAGCCCCAGCATTTT. Its translation is CASSTYRGTSNQPQHF.